The 2 T cell receptor beta chains reported below all come from one sample, sequenced in a study of lymphopenia after photon versus proton radiotherapy. Measured with immunoSEQ multiplex PCR; TCRdb has only the in-frame clones, and not every one. The data hold around 24,000 clones, with around 83% observed a single time. The specimen was peripheral blood, collected from a patient treated with photon-based radiotherapy. These receptors were taken from a woman aged 45-65 years with pancreatic cancer.

In its sample, this clone was seen a few times. The chain has TRBV7-2 and TRBJ1-4; D gene ambiguous. Trimming took 1 base from V and 8 from J, leaving 11 bases between them. This CDR3 is built from 14 residues. Germline CDR1 reads SGHTA; CDR2 reads FQGNSA. CDR3 region: CASSLDRLGEKLFF. CDR3 in DNA: TGTGCCAGCAGCTTAGATAGGTTAGGGGAAAAACTGTTTTTT.

The chain couples TRBV28 to TRBJ1-1; 7 nucleotides line up with TRBD1. CDR3 length: 14 amino acids. Germline V gives CDR1 MDHEN, CDR2 SYDVKM. J lost 2 bases, V lost 3 bases, and 3 bases had no gene match. The CDR3 DNA is TGTGCCAGCAGTTTCGGACAGGCCAACACTGAAGCTTTCTTT. This gives the protein CASSFGQANTEAFF.